This T cell receptor beta chain was sequenced during a study of response to subunit inactivated influenza vaccine. Study-level results: Authors suggested seasonal influenza vaccinations each recruit few new T cells.

TCRdb re-derived calls from the RT-PCR reads in MiXCR, one entry per CDR3 protein. The data contain approximately 530,000 distinct CDR3 sequences, 10% to 15% of them singletons. V was cut by 1 base and J by 4 bases, with 14 bases left in between. The CDR3 totals 16 residues. Germline V gene data show CDR1 as LGHNA and CDR2 as YSLEER. With regard to this clonotype: Its target is not known.

The sequences come from PBMCs from blood, collected roughly 48 days after vaccination. This receptor was taken from a man in his fifties or sixties who received an inactivated influenza vaccine. V usage is TRBV4-3 and J usage is TRBJ2-1; D ambiguous. CDR3 amino acids: CASSQVSHHPYNEQFF. DNA for the CDR3: TGCGCCAGCAGCCAAGTGTCTCACCATCCGTACAATGAGCAGTTCTTC.